This T cell receptor beta chain originates from a study of sequential checkpoint blockade in melanoma. Study-wide background: Maintenance nivolumab came after either treatment sequence.

Profiled with immunoSEQ multiplex PCR; TCRdb holds only in-frame clones, not every one. The sample holds 13,000 to 15,000 clones, roughly 50% seen once. Treatment noted: randomized to nivolumab then ipilimumab (arm A) or the reverse (arm B). Patients had received no earlier DNA-damaging chemotherapy. Germline V gene lookup returns CDR1 SGHAT and CDR2 FQDESV (reference sequence). Trimming removed 4 bases from V and 3 bases from J, with 15 bases in between. The CDR3 runs 15 residues. The chain links TRBV11-1 to TRBJ1-1; a weak D match, TRBD1 (6 bases). This clonotype originated in a human donor with melanoma. The material sequenced was CD8+ T cells sorted from blood (inferred from file names), taken from a patient given nivolumab and ipilimumab in sequence. The CDR3 nucleotides are TGTGCCAGCAGCTCCCCTACAGGGTACGACACTGAAGCTTTCTTT. It yields the protein CASSSPTGYDTEAFF.